One sample yielded the 24 T cell receptor beta chains listed below, sequenced in a study of T cell responses to AZD1222 COVID-19 vaccine. The method was immunoSEQ multiplex PCR; TCRdb's version includes in-frame clones alone and lacks a portion of them. This table has about 100,000 clones, 87% appearing once. This material consisted of peripheral blood, taken on day 0 of MenACWY control vaccination. These receptors were collected from an adult in good health.

The CDR3 protein is CASSRGSSGANVLTF. The DNA for the CDR3 is TGTGCCAGCTCTCGAGGGAGCTCTGGGGCCAACGTCCTGACTTTC. This chain connects TRBV18 to TRBJ2-6, with D tentatively TRBD2 (5 bases). This CDR3 region has 15 residues. In germline, CDR1 is KGHSH, CDR2 LQKENI. The germline V and J ends were trimmed by 6 bases and 0 bases, with 9 bases remaining between them.

The chain carries TRBV5-4 and TRBJ2-5; D gene unclear. Trimming took 0 bases from V and 7 from J, leaving 13 bases between them. The CDR3 extends over 14 amino acids. Germline CDR1 is SGHNT and CDR2 is YYREEE (reference sequence). The DNA of the CDR3 is TGTGCCAGCAGCTTGGACAGTAGCCTTAGGACCCAGTACTTC. Protein: CASSLDSSLRTQYF.

This rearrangement joins TRBV10-3 to TRBJ2-7; D unresolved. The CDR3 runs to 13 residues. Germline CDR1 is ENHRY and CDR2 is SYGVKD. The ends were cut back, 2 bases at V and 2 bases at J, with 7 bases in the middle. The CDR3 sequence is CAISEEQTYEQYF. DNA for the CDR3: TGTGCCATCAGTGAGGAACAGACCTACGAGCAGTACTTC.

The sample holds a few counts of this clone. CDR3 region: CASSFDTDTQYF. As DNA, the CDR3 is TGTGCCAGCAGCTTCGACACAGATACGCAGTATTTT. The gene calls are TRBV5-8 and TRBJ2-3; D not resolved. The CDR3 covers 12 residues. Trimming took off 2 bases at V and 2 bases at J, with 3 bases between the two ends. Germline V lookup: CDR1 SGHTS, CDR2 YDEGEE.

The V call is TRBV28, the J call TRBJ1-1, with D maybe TRBD1 (6 bases). Germline V gives CDR1 MDHEN, CDR2 SYDVKM. The CDR3 has 12 amino acids. V was shortened by 8 bases and J by 4 bases, with 11 bases between the two germline ends. The CDR3 DNA is TGTGCCAGCCAGGGGCAGCCCACTGAAGCTTTCTTT. This gives the protein CASQGQPTEAFF.

The chain is built from TRBV4-3 and TRBJ2-3, with 8 bases that match TRBD2. V shed 3 bases and J 6 bases; nucleotides not matched to a gene: 11. In germline, CDR1 is LGHNA, CDR2 YSLEER. The CDR3 loop spans 16 amino acids. As DNA, the CDR3 is TGCGCCAGCAGCCAGATGAGACGGGGGGGCGTGGATACGCAGTATTTT. This translates into CASSQMRRGGVDTQYF.

The V and J genes are TRBV2 and TRBJ2-2, with 8 positions matching TRBD1. This CDR3 has 15 residues. Germline lookup yields CDR1 SNHLY and CDR2 FYNNEI. After removal of 4 bases from V and 4 bases from J, the junction contained 5 bases not matched to a gene. CDR3 protein: CASSGTGKITGELFF. Here the CDR3 DNA reads TGTGCCAGCAGTGGGACAGGGAAGATCACCGGGGAGCTGTTTTTT.

The chain has TRBV30 and TRBJ1-2; 7 bases agree with TRBD1. Trimming cost V 1 base and J 5 bases; bases outside gene matches: 4. Germline-derived CDR1 and CDR2 are GTSNPN and SVGIG (reference sequence). The CDR3 length is 13 residues. The CDR3 DNA reads as TGTGCCTGGAGTGGAAGGGGGCTGTATGGCTACACCTTC. It encodes CAWSGRGLYGYTF.

The chain joins TRBV6-2 or TRBV6-3 to TRBJ2-2; TRBD2 matches at 11 bases. This CDR3 is built from 17 residues. Germline V gene data show CDR1 as MNHEY and CDR2 as SVGEGT. The ends lost 4 bases at V and 4 bases at J; junction bases unmatched: 8. The CDR3 region is CASSSWTSGSTTGELFF. In DNA, the CDR3 is TGTGCCAGCAGTTCCTGGACTAGCGGGTCTACCACCGGGGAGCTGTTTTTT.

This chain joins TRBV21-1 and TRBJ2-7; whether TRBD2, the table's D call, matches the DNA was not checked. TRBV21-1 is a pseudogene. The CDR3 sequence is 15 residues long. CDR3 amino acids: CASSLRRGLPYEQYF. In nucleotides, the CDR3 is TGTGCCAGCAGCCTCCGGCGGGGCCTCCCCTACGAGCAGTACTTC.

The chain employs TRBV2 and TRBJ1-2; D is unresolved. Germline V CDR1 and CDR2: SNHLY, FYNNEI. V was clipped by 11 bases and J by 7 bases, with 14 bases between them. This CDR3 has 11 amino acids. The CDR3, as DNA: TGTGCCGCGAGAGGGTGGAGTGGCTACACCTTC. Its translation is CAARGWSGYTF.

The rearrangement joins TRBV18 to TRBJ1-1, with 7 bases fitting TRBD1. CDR1 and CDR2 from the germline V gene are KGHSH and LQKENI. V dropped 8 bases and J dropped 4; count of bases not matched to a gene: 13. The CDR3 covers 15 residues. The CDR3 DNA reads as TGTGCCAGCGCCTACAGGGGAGAAGGGAGCACTGAAGCTTTCTTT. The encoded protein is CASAYRGEGSTEAFF.

The chain is built from TRBV19 and TRBJ1-5; D may be TRBD1 (6 bases). The V end was cut by 6 bases, the J end by 5 bases, with 8 bases between. The CDR3 runs to 12 residues. Germline values: CDR1 LNHDA, CDR2 SQIVND (reference sequence). The CDR3 DNA sequence: TGTGCCAGTAGCAACAGGGATCAGCCCCAGCATTTT. The encoded protein is CASSNRDQPQHF. Complete variable domain (other parts from reference TRBV19 and TRBJ1-5): DGGITQSPKYLFRKEGQNVTLSCEQNLNHDAMYWYRQDPGQGLRLIYYSQIVNDFQKGDIAEGYSVSREKKESFPLTVTSAQKNPTAFYLCASSNRDQPQHFGDGTRLSIL.

V gene TRBV28 combines with J gene TRBJ1-2; the D gene is possibly TRBD1 (5 bases). Trimming stripped 5 bases from V and 8 bases from J, with 18 bases between. The CDR3 contains 14 residues. Germline CDR1 MDHEN, CDR2 SYDVKM. The CDR3 sequence is CASSNGGQSYGYTF. The CDR3 region has the DNA TGTGCCAGCAGTAACGGGGGTCAATCGTACGGCTACACCTTC.

The chain employs TRBV30 and TRBJ2-7; TRBD1 or TRBD2 may be the D gene (5 bases each). V lost 3 bases to trimming and J lost 7 bases, with 16 bases between them. Germline assignment: CDR1 GTSNPN and CDR2 SVGIG (reference sequence). The CDR3 is 13 amino acids. The CDR3 DNA reads as TGTGCCTGGAGGCCCGGGACGGCCGGTGAGCAGTACTTC. This translates into CAWRPGTAGEQYF.

V usage is TRBV4-3 and J usage is TRBJ2-5; D may be TRBD1 (6 bases). From germline, CDR1 is LGHNA and CDR2 YSLEER. The CDR3 contains 14 residues. Trimming took 0 bases from V and 3 from J, leaving 8 bases between them. CDR3 amino acids: CASSQDTGKETQYF. The CDR3 coding sequence is TGCGCCAGCAGCCAAGATACAGGGAAAGAGACCCAGTACTTC.

In this sample, this clone turned up a few times. This chain uses TRBV11-2 with TRBJ1-1; D is possibly TRBD1 (6 bases). Germline lookup yields CDR1 SGHAT and CDR2 FQNNGV. The CDR3 loop spans 12 amino acids. V was pared by 1 base and J by 10 bases, with 10 bases between. CDR3 protein: CASSLGETGAFF. The CDR3 coding sequence is TGTGCCAGCAGCTTAGGGGAGACAGGAGCTTTCTTT. The full variable domain, with the rest looked up from reference TRBV11-2 and TRBJ1-1, is EAGVAQSPRYKIIEKRQSVAFWCNPISGHATLYWYQQILGQGPKLLIQFQNNGVVDDSQLPKDRFSAERLKGVDSTLKIQPAKLEDSAVYLCASSLGETGAFFGQGTRLTVV.

The chain has TRBV15 and TRBJ1-2, with D tentatively TRBD1 (5 bases). Germline V gives CDR1 LNHNV, CDR2 YYDKDF (reference sequence). The CDR3 sequence is 13 residues long. V dropped 3 bases and J dropped 0 bases, with 5 bases sitting between them. CDR3 region: CATSRTANYGYTF. The CDR3 nucleotides read TGTGCCACCAGCAGGACAGCTAACTATGGCTACACCTTC.

The rearrangement uses TRBV6-1 and TRBJ1-3; a possible D gene is TRBD1 (5 bases). Germline CDR1 and CDR2: MNHNS and SASEGT. V was pared by 2 bases and J by 4 bases, with 9 bases between. The CDR3 contains 14 residues. The CDR3 reads CASSEWGEGNTIYF. CDR3 nucleotide sequence: TGTGCCAGCAGTGAATGGGGGGAAGGAAACACCATATATTTT.

This chain joins TRBV18 and TRBJ2-7; the D is unclear. Looked up from germline, CDR1 is KGHSH and CDR2 is LQKENI. The CDR3 spans 13 residues. V was pared by 2 bases and J by 0 bases, with 5 bases between. The CDR3 loop reads CASSPSLSYEQYF. The CDR3 nucleotides read TGTGCCAGCTCACCATCCCTCTCCTACGAGCAGTACTTC.

The chain joins TRBV2 to TRBJ2-3, with 11 bases aligning to TRBD2. The trim removed 7 bases at V and 3 bases at J, leaving 6 bases unmatched. The CDR3 is 15 amino acids. Germline V gene lookup returns CDR1 SNHLY and CDR2 FYNNEI. In nucleotides, the CDR3 is TGTGCCAGCAAATTGACTAGCGGGAAAACAGATACGCAGTATTTT. Amino acid sequence: CASKLTSGKTDTQYF.

The chain links TRBV10-3 to TRBJ1-2, with a weak D call TRBD1 (5 bases). The CDR3 length is 15 residues. Trimming pared 2 bases from V and 4 bases from J, leaving 14 bases between. The germline gives CDR1 ENHRY, CDR2 SYGVKD. The DNA of the CDR3 is TGTGCCATCAGTGAGGGTGAGGGGCTCGGCTATGGCTACACCTTC. It translates to CAISEGEGLGYGYTF.

V is TRBV20-1 and J is TRBJ2-7; possibly TRBD1 for D (5 bases). The CDR3 is made up of 15 amino acids. Trimming took 3 bases from V and 3 from J, leaving 18 bases between them. From germline, CDR1 is DFQATT and CDR2 SNEGSKA (reference sequence). The CDR3 coding sequence is TGCAGTGCTAGTAGTCAGGGAATTAGGAGCTACGAGCAGTACTTC. Residues: CSASSQGIRSYEQYF.

For this clone: Compared with germline, one end of the junction differs, possibly owing to a read error. The rearrangement uses TRBV4-1 and TRBJ1-6; D not resolved. Germline CDR1 MGHRA, CDR2 YSYEKL. This CDR3 comprises 11 residues. CDR3 sequence reads: CASSLGSTLHF. The CDR3 nucleotides are TGCGCCAGCAGTCTGGGTTCAACCCTCCACTTT.